One sample yielded the 25 T cell receptor beta chains listed below, sequenced in a study of T cells in women clearing cervical HPV infection. Generated by immunoSEQ multiplex PCR, the TCRdb table keeps only in-frame clones and is missing some. The sample shows almost 20,000 clones, and around 3.2% sits with its ten largest clones. The sequencing sample was made of blood buffy coat. The receptors were gathered from a woman aged 18 to 75 with a cervical HPV16 infection that either progressed to CIN3+ or cleared (not recorded which).

The sequenced part of the CDR3 DNA is TGTGCCAGCAGCTGGACTAGCGGGGGATCTAGCACAGATACG. As protein: CASSWTSGGSSTDT. The full CDR3 protein is CASSWTSGGSSTDTQYF. The chain recombines TRBV12-3 or TRBV12-4 with TRBJ2-3; 13 bases line up with TRBD2. The read finishes 3 residues shy of the CDR3 end, and the germline J gene is used to complete it. V lost 6 bases and J lost 0; bases outside the gene matches: 6. The CDR3 covers 17 residues.

As regards this clone: The read terminates 3 residues ahead of where the CDR3 ends, so the germline J gene completes it. The chain uses TRBV12-3 or TRBV12-4 and TRBJ2-5; 8 bases fit TRBD2. The CDR3 totals 15 residues. J was trimmed by 4 bases and V by 3 bases; bases with no gene match: 7. CDR3 sequence: CASSFSAGVTETQYF. The covered CDR3 bases are TGTGCCAGCAGTTTCTCAGCGGGGGTGACAGAGACC.

Comments on this clone: The read gets to within 3 residues of the CDR3 end, and the germline J gene fills in the rest. The rearrangement uses TRBV20-1 and TRBJ2-3; 9 nucleotides agree with TRBD2. Germline V CDR1 and CDR2: DFQATT, SNEGSKA (reference sequence). The CDR3 is made up of 14 amino acids. V shed 5 bases, J shed 0 bases, and the junction held 3 bases outside the gene matches. CDR3 bases read: TGCAGTGCTCGACTAGCGGAGAGCACAGATACG. This codes for CSARLAESTDT. The complete CDR3 sequence is CSARLAESTDTQYF.

About this clone itself: The CDR3 extends 3 residues past the end of the read, so its final part is completed from the germline J gene. The chain uses TRBV18 and TRBJ2-1; 12 bases are a match to TRBD2. CDR1 is KGHSH, CDR2 LQKENI, per germline. CDR3 length equals 18 residues. The J segment lost 7 bases and the V segment lost 3 bases, leaving 13 bases of the junction unmatched. CDR3 DNA, as far as it was read: TGTGCCAGCTCACCCCAAACCGGCCTAGCGGGGGGGCGGAATGAG. It translates to CASSPQTGLAGGRNE. In full, the CDR3 reads CASSPQTGLAGGRNEQFF. Complete variable domain (other parts from reference TRBV18 and TRBJ2-1): NAGVMQNPRHLVRRRGQEARLRCSPMKGHSHVYWYRQLPEEGLKFMVYLQKENIIDESGMPKERFSAEFPKEGPSILRIQQVVRGDSAAYFCASSPQTGLAGGRNEQFFGPGTRLTVL.

The CDR3 loop reads CSAKPGTARQETQYF. CDR3 DNA, as far as it was read: TGCAGTGCTAAACCCGGGACAGCCCGACAAGAGACC. The gene calls are TRBV20-1 and TRBJ2-5, with 7 bases that match TRBD1. The observed sequence ends 3 residues before the CDR3 terminus, with the missing tail filled in from the germline J gene. The CDR3 runs to 15 residues. V lost 4 bases to trimming and J lost 2 bases; unmatched junction nucleotides: 10. Germline assignment: CDR1 DFQATT and CDR2 SNEGSKA (reference sequence).

Note on this clone: Read data end 3 residues before the CDR3 end; the end is taken from the germline J gene. The chain carries TRBV20-1 and TRBJ1-1; D unresolved. The CDR3 is 11 amino acids. From germline, CDR1 is DFQATT and CDR2 SNEGSKA (reference sequence). V dropped 4 bases and J dropped 2 bases, with 5 bases sitting between them. Partial CDR3 DNA: TGCAGTGCTACCCCAAACACTGAA. This translates into CSATPNTE. The whole CDR3 reads CSATPNTEAFF.

A word on this clone: The missing CDR3 end, 3 residues past where the read stops, is filled in from the germline J gene. The V and J genes are TRBV30 and TRBJ1-5; 7 bases align to TRBD1. The CDR3 spans 14 residues. The ends lost 2 bases at V and 5 bases at J; junction bases unmatched: 6. Per germline, CDR1 GTSNPN and CDR2 SVGIG (reference sequence). The covered CDR3 bases are TGTGCCTGGAGTCTGAACACAGGGGATCAGCCC. Protein: CAWSLNTGDQP. The full CDR3 protein is CAWSLNTGDQPQHF.

The part of the CDR3 DNA that was read is TGTGCCAGCAGTGCAAATAACTATGGC. Translated: CASSANNYG. The whole CDR3 protein reads CASSANNYGYTF. This chain connects TRBV2 to TRBJ1-2; no clear D gene. Read sequence stops 3 residues before the CDR3 end, and the germline J gene provides the missing end. Germline loops: CDR1 SNHLY, CDR2 FYNNEI. The CDR3 covers 12 residues. V was trimmed by 4 bases and J by 1 base, leaving 4 bases between them.

A remark on this clone: The read stops 3 residues short of the end of the CDR3; the missing end is completed from the germline J gene. The chain combines TRBV18 with TRBJ2-2; D perhaps matches TRBD1 (6 bases). The CDR3 runs 14 residues. V was shortened by 8 bases and J by 0 bases, with 10 bases between the two germline ends. Germline values: CDR1 KGHSH, CDR2 LQKENI. The DNA read from the CDR3 is TGTGCCAGCCTGGGACAACCGAACACCGGGGAG. Amino acid sequence: CASLGQPNTGE. In full, the CDR3 reads CASLGQPNTGELFF. Variable domain in full (rest from reference TRBV18 and TRBJ2-2): NAGVMQNPRHLVRRRGQEARLRCSPMKGHSHVYWYRQLPEEGLKFMVYLQKENIIDESGMPKERFSAEFPKEGPSILRIQQVVRGDSAAYFCASLGQPNTGELFFGEGSRLTVL.

As regards this clone: The sequence runs out 3 residues before the end of the CDR3; the remainder is reconstructed from the germline J gene. V gene TRBV6-4 combines with J gene TRBJ2-1; 11 nucleotides line up with TRBD2. V lost 0 bases, J lost 0 bases, and 7 bases stayed unmatched. CDR1 and CDR2 from the germline V gene are MRHNA and SNTAGT. CDR3 length equals 19 residues. CDR3 DNA (partial): TGTGCCAGCAGTGACTCGCTAGCGGGGGGCTACAGCTCCTACAATGAG. Translated: CASSDSLAGGYSSYNE. The CDR3, in full, reads CASSDSLAGGYSSYNEQFF.

With respect to this clone: The missing CDR3 end, 3 residues past where the read stops, is filled in from the germline J gene. V gene TRBV24-1 combines with J gene TRBJ2-3; the D gene is possibly TRBD1 (5 bases). Looked up from germline, CDR1 is KGHDR and CDR2 is SFDVKD. The CDR3 spans 14 residues. V lost 6 bases and J lost 1, with 10 bases in between. CDR3: CATSSGAGTDTQYF. The sequenced CDR3 bases are TGTGCCACCAGTTCTGGGGCTGGCACAGATACG.

As regards this clone: The CDR3 end is not reached by the read, which stops 3 residues before it; the germline J gene fills it in. This sequence joins TRBV7-8 and TRBJ1-6; the D is unclear. Trimming took off 1 base at V and 5 bases at J, with 12 bases between the two ends. Germline assignment: CDR1 SGHVS and CDR2 FQNEAQ. CDR3 length: 16 residues. The sequenced CDR3 bases are TGTGCCAGCAGCTTAGGTCTCAAGCAAGATAATTCACCC. It encodes CASSLGLKQDNSP. The whole CDR3 sequence reads CASSLGLKQDNSPLHF. The entire variable domain, with the rest obtained from reference TRBV7-8 and TRBJ1-6, is as follows: GAGVSQSPRYKVAKRGQDVALRCDPISGHVSLFWYQQALGQGPEFLTYFQNEAQLDKSGLPSDRFFAERPEGSVSTLKIQRTQQEDSAVYLCASSLGLKQDNSPLHFGNGTRLTVT.

Details on this clone: The CDR3 end lies 3 residues beyond the end of the read and is filled in from the germline J gene. The rearrangement uses TRBV5-1 and TRBJ1-1; TRBD1 matches 8 bases. Germline V gene lookup returns CDR1 SGHRS and CDR2 YFSETQ. Trimming removed 5 bases from V and 1 base from J; junction bases left unmatched: 7. This CDR3 has 15 residues. The DNA read from the CDR3 is TGCGCCAGCAGGCTCGGGACAGGACCGAACACTGAA. It translates to CASRLGTGPNTE. The complete CDR3 protein is CASRLGTGPNTEAFF.

About this clone itself: The read falls 3 residues short of the CDR3 end, and the missing part is taken from the germline J gene. V usage is TRBV29-1 and J usage is TRBJ2-1, with a tentative D call TRBD2 (6 bases). CDR3 length: 13 amino acids. Trimming took 4 bases from V and 2 from J, leaving 9 bases between them. Germline assignment: CDR1 SQVTM and CDR2 ANQGSEA. The part of the CDR3 DNA that was read is TGCAGCGTTGTGTCGGGGGCCTACAATGAG. It translates to CSVVSGAYNE. The whole CDR3 protein reads CSVVSGAYNEQFF.

About this clone: The read terminates 3 residues before the CDR3 end, so the remaining end is supplied by the germline J gene. The rearrangement links TRBV11-2 to TRBJ1-1; 7 nucleotides match TRBD1. Germline CDR1 and CDR2: SGHAT and FQNNGV. Trimming at V came to 2 bases and at J to 4 bases, leaving 4 bases not matched to a gene. CDR3 length: 14 residues. CDR3 amino acids: CASSLQGVGTEAFF. The sequenced part of the CDR3 DNA is TGTGCCAGCAGCTTACAGGGGGTAGGCACTGAA.

In regard to this clone: The observed sequence ends 3 residues before the CDR3 terminus, with the missing tail filled in from the germline J gene. V gene TRBV19 combines with J gene TRBJ2-1, with D hard to call. The CDR3 runs 15 residues. Germline V gives CDR1 LNHDA, CDR2 SQIVND (reference sequence). V lost 3 bases to trimming and J lost 0 bases, with 9 bases between them. The sequenced part of the CDR3 DNA is TGTGCCAGTAGTATTGACAAGAGCTCCTACAATGAG. Translation gives CASSIDKSSYNE. The full CDR3 sequence reads CASSIDKSSYNEQFF. The full variable domain, with the rest looked up from reference TRBV19 and TRBJ2-1, is DGGITQSPKYLFRKEGQNVTLSCEQNLNHDAMYWYRQDPGQGLRLIYYSQIVNDFQKGDIAEGYSVSREKKESFPLTVTSAQKNPTAFYLCASSIDKSSYNEQFFGPGTRLTVL.

As concerns this clone: The missing CDR3 end, 3 residues past where the read stops, is filled in from the germline J gene. This chain joins TRBV19 and TRBJ2-3, with TRBD2 matching 8 bases. Germline-derived CDR1 and CDR2 are LNHDA and SQIVND (reference sequence). The CDR3 runs to 14 residues. With 10 bases clipped from V and 2 bases from J, the junction kept 8 bases outside the gene matches. The CDR3 region is CATGERGITDTQYF. CDR3 DNA, as far as it was read: TGTGCCACCGGGGAGCGGGGGATCACAGATACG.

As concerns this clone: The CDR3 is cut off 3 residues early in the read; its end comes from the germline J gene. J is TRBJ1-1 and V is TRBV29-1, with 11 bases fitting TRBD1. Losses at the gene ends were 3 bases for V and 3 bases for J; bases not matched to a gene: 6. Per the germline V gene, CDR1 is SQVTM and CDR2 is ANQGSEA. The length of the CDR3 is 15 residues. The chain's CDR3 is CSVDGTGGFDTEAFF. Partial CDR3 DNA: TGCAGCGTTGACGGGACAGGGGGATTCGACACTGAA.

A remark on this clone: Read data end 3 residues before the CDR3 end; the end is taken from the germline J gene. The genes are TRBV2 and TRBJ1-1; D gene ambiguous. The CDR3 length is 13 residues. The germline V gene has CDR1 SNHLY and CDR2 FYNNEI. Trimming left V 2 bases short and J 2 bases short, with 6 bases between. The CDR3 bases that were read are TGTGCCAGCAGTGAACGACTCAACACTGAA. Amino acids: CASSERLNTE. The entire CDR3 is CASSERLNTEAFF.

Remarks on this clone: The read ends 3 residues before the CDR3 terminus; that terminus is restored from the germline J gene. In the same sample, other DNA sequences code for this CDR3. The chain joins TRBV20-1 to TRBJ2-3, with D possibly being TRBD1 (6 bases). Germline CDR1 and CDR2: DFQATT and SNEGSKA (reference sequence). The CDR3 totals 13 residues. V was shortened by 1 base and J by 5 bases, with 10 bases between the two germline ends. The CDR3 sequence is CSARAAGVDTQYF. CDR3 DNA (partial): TGCAGTGCTAGAGCCGCAGGGGTAGATACG.

A remark on this clone: The observed sequence ends 3 residues before the CDR3 terminus, with the missing tail filled in from the germline J gene. V and J are TRBV23-1 and TRBJ1-2; 7 positions agree with TRBD1. TRBV23-1 is classed as an ORF, of uncertain function. The junction had 13 bases not matched to a gene; V was cut back by 4 bases and J by 2 bases. The CDR3 sequence is 17 residues long. The CDR3 sequence is CASSLSRQGGKNYGYTF. The CDR3 DNA, read in part, is TGCGCCAGCAGTCTTAGCAGACAGGGCGGGAAAAACTATGGC.

For this clone: The read comes to an end 3 residues before the CDR3 does, leaving the germline J gene to fill in the end. The chain is built from TRBV20-1 and TRBJ2-5; 7 bases map to TRBD2. The V gene end was trimmed by 4 bases and the J gene end by 3 bases; junction bases not matched to a gene: 2. The CDR3 loop spans 12 amino acids. The germline CDR1 and CDR2 sequences are DFQATT and SNEGSKA (reference sequence). Partial CDR3 DNA: TGCAGTGCTATAGCGGGTGAAGAGACC. Encoded protein: CSAIAGEET. The entire CDR3 protein is CSAIAGEETQYF.

Turning to this clone: At one end the junction does not follow the germline gene, possibly because of a read error. The read finishes 3 residues shy of the CDR3 end, and the germline J gene is used to complete it. The chain employs TRBV7-7 and TRBJ2-5, with 12 nucleotides matching TRBD1. CDR1 is SSHAT, CDR2 FNYEAQ, per germline (reference sequence). This CDR3 is 15 amino acids long. The CDR3 protein is CASSWGQGAKETQYF. CDR3 bases read: TGTGCTAGCAGCTGGGGACAGGGGGCAAAGGAGACC.

On this clone: Read data end 3 residues before the CDR3 end; the end is taken from the germline J gene. This chain joins TRBV20-1 and TRBJ1-5, with D tentatively TRBD1 (6 bases). CDR1 is DFQATT, CDR2 SNEGSKA, per germline (reference sequence). CDR3 length equals 14 residues. V lost 1 base and J lost 1, with 8 bases in between. The sequenced CDR3 bases are TGCAGTGCTAGAGCCACAGGGAGCAATCAGCCC. Its protein is CSARATGSNQP. The full CDR3 protein reads CSARATGSNQPQHF.

CDR3 residues: CASSEGHPGGTQYF. The CDR3 DNA, read in part, is TGTGCCAGCAGTGAAGGACATCCGGGGGGGACC. The V gene is TRBV2, the J gene TRBJ2-5; TRBD2 matches 7 bases. Read coverage stops 3 residues before the CDR3 terminus; the germline J gene supplies the remainder. V lost 1 base and J lost 7; bases outside the gene matches: 6. The CDR3 runs 14 residues. Germline V gene sequence: CDR1 SNHLY, CDR2 FYNNEI.